The next 32 T cell receptor beta chains were all read from a single sample in a study of T cells after yellow fever vaccination (dated by TCRdb to the late 2010s). What the treatment or condition label conveys for this sample: live attenuated yellow fever vaccine strain. Library method: 5' RACE. TCRdb names Illumina HiSeq 2500 as the instrument used. Clones were called with MiXCR by TCRdb after fastp trimmed the public reads at Q25, and only in-frame beta chains were retained. Each CDR3 protein appears once, grouped with its most common genes and DNA. For this sample the table gives about 49,000 distinct CDR3 sequences, of which roughly 7.3% were detected only once. Less than 35% of the sample lies in the top ten. The sequencing here drew on CD8+ T cells sorted from PBMCs, taken around 16 days after the first yellow fever vaccination. The receptors shown here come from a man between 18 and 35 years old who received the YFV17D yellow fever vaccine.

This clonotype was observed many times. The chain links TRBV6-5 to TRBJ2-7; TRBD2 aligns across 7 bases. The CDR3 has 16 residues. CDR1 is MNHEY, CDR2 SVGAGI, per germline. The V and J ends lost 0 bases and 5 bases, in that order; junction bases with no gene match: 10. The CDR3 is CASSYSGGSGPDEQYV. Written as DNA, the CDR3 is TGTGCCAGCAGTTACTCGGGGGGGTCAGGGCCGGACGAGCAGTACGTC.

This clonotype was counted many times. The chain recombines TRBV5-1 with TRBJ2-7; the D is unclear. Germline lookup yields CDR1 SGHRS and CDR2 YFSETQ. The length of the CDR3 is 12 residues. The ends were cut back, 8 bases at V and 7 bases at J, with 16 bases in the middle. Here the CDR3 DNA reads TGCGCCAGTGATGCGCAAGCCGGTGAGCAGTACGTC. Translated: CASDAQAGEQYV.

This clonotype appeared many times. The chain is built from TRBV4-3 and TRBJ2-2; D remains unclear. Trimming left V 0 bases short and J 6 bases short, with 8 bases between. The CDR3 consists of 14 residues. Germline CDR1 LGHNA, CDR2 YSLEER. CDR3 DNA sequence: TGCGCCAGCAGCCAAGATCTTGCTTCCGGGGAGCTGTTTTTT. Amino acids: CASSQDLASGELFF.

CDR3 nucleotide sequence: TGTGCCAGCAGCTTTACAGGGGGGAATCAGCCCCAGCATTTT. Its translation: CASSFTGGNQPQHF. The V and J genes are TRBV7-2 and TRBJ1-5; 8 bases align to TRBD1. The germline CDR1 and CDR2 sequences are SGHTA and FQGNSA. The CDR3 is 14 amino acids. V lost 3 bases, J lost 4 bases, and 2 bases stayed unmatched.

The sample holds many counts of this clonotype. The rearrangement joins TRBV7-8 to TRBJ2-2; no firm D call. This CDR3 contains 15 residues. V lost 1 base, J lost 0 bases, and 6 bases lay in between. From germline, CDR1 is SGHVS and CDR2 FQNEAQ. The CDR3 nucleotides are TGTGCCAGCAGCTTAGTTTATCCGAACACCGGGGAGCTGTTTTTT. Amino acid sequence: CASSLVYPNTGELFF.

Points on this clonotype: A much larger clonotype is one base distant, so this may be a read error. It is likely a read error, because the conserved phenylalanine at the end of the CDR3 is missing. The DNA is omitted, as the CDR3 cannot be located on it reliably, and the CDR3 follows TCRdb's listing. V is TRBV15 and J is TRBJ2-7; TRBD1, the table's D call, was not compared with the DNA. The germline CDR1 and CDR2 sequences are LNHNV and YYDKDF (reference sequence). The CDR3 is 15 residues long, counting both termini. The chain's CDR3 is CSTSRDGWTGSGQLL.

Many counts were recorded for this clonotype. The chain uses TRBV25-1 and TRBJ2-5, with 10 bases matching TRBD2. CDR3 length: 12 residues. After removal of 11 bases from V and 5 bases from J, the junction contained 5 bases not matched to a gene. Germline V gene sequence: CDR1 MGHDK, CDR2 SYGVNS. The chain's CDR3 is CACSTSGETQYF. CDR3 coding DNA: TGTGCCTGTTCGACTAGCGGGGAGACCCAGTACTTC.

This clonotype was counted ten times or more. The V call is TRBV3-1, the J call TRBJ2-7, with 9 bases fitting TRBD1. CDR3 length: 15 residues. The germline CDR1 and CDR2 sequences are LGHDT and YNNKEL (reference sequence). Trimming at V came to 5 bases and at J to 3 bases, leaving 8 bases not matched to a gene. CDR3 coding DNA: TGTGCCAGCAGCTCTACCGGGACAGGGATCTACGAGCAGTACTTC. Protein product: CASSSTGTGIYEQYF.

At least ten counts were recorded for this clonotype. This chain links TRBV7-3 with TRBJ2-5; a weak D match, TRBD2 (6 bases). This CDR3 region has 16 residues. In germline, CDR1 is SGHTA, CDR2 FQGTGA. The V end was cut by 2 bases, the J end by 4 bases, with 17 bases between. CDR3 DNA sequence: TGTGCCAGCAGCTTAGGTGGCGCCCCCGGGGGAGAGACCCAGTACTTC. Translating gives CASSLGGAPGGETQYF.

This clonotype was found a few times. The chain couples TRBV12-3 or TRBV12-4 to TRBJ1-6; D is unresolved. CDR3 length equals 12 residues. The V and J ends lost 5 bases and 9 bases respectively, with 8 bases between them. The CDR3 protein is CASSSLSSPLHF. CDR3 coding DNA: TGTGCCAGCAGTAGTCTCAGTTCACCCCTCCACTTT.

In this sample, this clonotype turned up many times. This sequence joins TRBV7-9 and TRBJ1-5; 7 nucleotides agree with TRBD1. Trimming at V came to 5 bases and at J to 1 base, leaving 8 bases not matched to a gene. Germline loops: CDR1 SEHNR, CDR2 FQNEAQ (reference sequence). This CDR3 is 16 amino acids long. The CDR3 DNA sequence: TGTGCCAGCAGCGGACCCGGGACAGAAAGCAATCAGCCCCAGCATTTT. Translated, it gives CASSGPGTESNQPQHF.

In this sample, this clonotype turned up many times. V usage is TRBV2 and J usage is TRBJ2-7, with D unclear. V lost 0 bases and J 2 bases, leaving 11 bases between the germline ends. The length of the CDR3 is 15 residues. Germline V lookup: CDR1 SNHLY, CDR2 FYNNEI. The CDR3 is CASSEAFLTAYEQYF. CDR3 sequence (DNA): TGTGCCAGCAGTGAAGCGTTCCTGACGGCCTACGAGCAGTACTTC.

This clonotype was counted at least ten times. This chain links TRBV10-3 with TRBJ1-5, with D hard to call. This CDR3 is built from 14 residues. Germline lookup yields CDR1 ENHRY and CDR2 SYGVKD. V was shortened by 0 bases and J by 7 bases, with 10 bases between the two germline ends. The CDR3 is CAISESGFGQPQHF. The CDR3 nucleotides read TGTGCCATCAGTGAGTCGGGCTTTGGGCAGCCCCAGCATTTT.

The chain combines TRBV7-9 with TRBJ2-1; 9 bases are a match to TRBD2. The CDR3 has 16 residues. Germline CDR1 reads SEHNR; CDR2 reads FQNEAQ (reference sequence). V shed 4 bases, J shed 6 bases, and the junction held 10 bases outside the gene matches. The CDR3 DNA reads as TGTGCCAGCAGCTCCCCAGCTAGCGGGGCGCTCAATGAGCAGTTCTTC. It codes for CASSSPASGALNEQFF.

This clonotype was seen repeatedly, ten times or more. The chain links TRBV15 to TRBJ2-1, with D uncertain. This CDR3 has 13 residues. The germline CDR1 and CDR2 sequences are LNHNV and YYDKDF (reference sequence). V was trimmed by 0 bases and J by 6 bases, leaving 6 bases between them. The CDR3 coding sequence is TGTGCCACCAGCAGAGATAAACGCAATGAGCAGTTCTTC. It codes for CATSRDKRNEQFF.

There are a few counts of this clonotype. The chain joins TRBV10-3 to TRBJ2-5; a possible D gene is TRBD1 (6 bases). The germline V gene has CDR1 ENHRY and CDR2 SYGVKD. V was clipped by 10 bases and J by 0 bases, with 9 bases between them. The CDR3 is 12 amino acids. CDR3 coding DNA: TGTGCCACCTGGGACAACCAAGAGACCCAGTACTTC. It is translated as CATWDNQETQYF.

The table lists this clonotype with many counts. The gene calls are TRBV5-1 and TRBJ2-3; 13 bases line up with TRBD2. The junction had 6 bases not matched to a gene; V was cut back by 5 bases and J by 3 bases. This CDR3 spans 16 amino acids. CDR1 is SGHRS, CDR2 YFSETQ, per germline. CDR3 nucleotide sequence: TGCGCCAGCAGGGGACTAGCGGGGACCACGACAGATACGCAGTATTTT. Translating gives CASRGLAGTTTDTQYF.

At least ten counts were recorded for this clonotype. The J gene is TRBJ2-4, the V gene TRBV10-1; no clear D. The germline V gene encodes CDR1 WNHNN and CDR2 SYGVQD (reference sequence). This CDR3 has 15 amino acids. V lost 8 bases and J 0 bases, leaving 14 bases between the germline ends. The CDR3 DNA is TGCGCCAGCCGGGCGGCTACTGTAGCCAAAAACATTCAGTACTTC. As protein: CASRAATVAKNIQYF.

This clonotype showed up many times. The rearrangement uses TRBV27 and TRBJ2-2, with D unresolved. Trimming shortened V by 3 bases and J by 8 bases, and 10 bases separated the two germline ends. The CDR3 spans 13 residues. The germline V gene encodes CDR1 MNHEY and CDR2 SMNVEV (reference sequence). CDR3 residues: CASSLVVTGELFF. The CDR3 nucleotides read TGTGCCAGCAGTTTGGTGGTTACGGGGGAGCTGTTTTTT.

This clonotype has a count of ten or more. The chain employs TRBV20-1 and TRBJ2-3; 8 bases are a match to TRBD2. The CDR3 length is 13 residues. The V gene's germline CDR1 is DFQATT and CDR2 SNEGSKA (reference sequence). J lost 4 bases, V lost 5 bases, and 5 bases had no gene match. CDR3 residues: CSAEAGASDTQYF. The CDR3 region has the DNA TGCAGTGCTGAAGCGGGGGCCTCAGATACGCAGTATTTT.

This clonotype was detected ten times or more. This sequence joins TRBV5-1 and TRBJ2-3; the match to TRBD2 covers 9 bases. This CDR3 contains 19 residues. The V and J ends lost 0 bases and 0 bases, in that order; junction bases with no gene match: 11. Germline CDR1 SGHRS, CDR2 YFSETQ. CDR3 sequence (DNA): TGCGCCAGCAGCTTGGATCTAGCGGGGCTTTCGACTAGCACAGATACGCAGTATTTT. Protein product: CASSLDLAGLSTSTDTQYF.

The CDR3 coding sequence is TGTGCCAGCCATTATGCGGGGGAGAACACCGGGGAGCTGTTTTTT. Its protein is CASHYAGENTGELFF. This chain links TRBV28 with TRBJ2-2, with 7 bases lining up with TRBD2. The germline gives CDR1 MDHEN, CDR2 SYDVKM. The V and J ends lost 8 bases and 1 base, in that order; junction bases with no gene match: 7. This CDR3 comprises 15 residues. Full variable domain (outside the CDR3, taken from reference TRBV28 and TRBJ2-2): DVKVTQSSRYLVKRTGEKVFLECVQDMDHENMFWYRQDPGLGLRLIYFSYDVKMKEKGDIPEGYSVSREKKERFSLILESASTNQTSMYLCASHYAGENTGELFFGEGSRLTVL.

This clonotype was detected only a few times. The V gene is TRBV7-2, the J gene TRBJ1-6; D uncertain. Trimming stripped 5 bases from V and 0 bases from J, with 11 bases between. The CDR3 extends over 16 amino acids. Germline CDR1 is SGHTA and CDR2 is FQGNSA. The CDR3 here is CASSLPTGSYNSPLHF. CDR3 DNA: TGTGCCAGCAGCCTCCCCACCGGCTCCTATAATTCACCCCTCCACTTT.

Many counts were recorded for this clonotype. The V call is TRBV4-2, the J call TRBJ2-1, with 8 positions matching TRBD1. From germline, CDR1 is LGHNA and CDR2 YNFKEQ. With V trimmed by 3 bases and J by 3 bases, 10 bases remained unmatched. The CDR3 has 17 residues. CDR3 amino acids: CASSQLSGGAGYNEQFF. The CDR3 DNA follows: TGTGCCAGCAGCCAGTTATCAGGGGGCGCTGGCTACAATGAGCAGTTCTTC.

Ten or more counts support this clonotype. V is TRBV29-1 and J is TRBJ2-7, with D hard to call. CDR3 length equals 12 residues. V lost 6 bases to trimming and J lost 6 bases, with 15 bases between them. Germline V CDR1 and CDR2: SQVTM, ANQGSEA. CDR3 DNA: TGCAGCGTGCCCGCCGGACCCTTCGAGCAGTACTTC. This translates into CSVPAGPFEQYF.

This clonotype was seen ten or more times. The chain is built from TRBV27 and TRBJ2-3; D gene ambiguous. The CDR3 is 15 residues long. Germline V CDR1 and CDR2: MNHEY, SMNVEV (reference sequence). Between the trimmed V and J ends, which lost 2 bases and 2 bases, there was a span of 11 bases. CDR3 sequence (DNA): TGTGCCAGCAGTTTAGAAATTACAGCCACAGATACGCAGTATTTT. This codes for CASSLEITATDTQYF.

This clonotype was detected ten times or more. The chain uses TRBV20-1 and TRBJ2-5; D remains unclear. This CDR3 spans 15 amino acids. Trimming removed 3 bases from V and 3 bases from J, with 17 bases in between. Germline CDR1 DFQATT, CDR2 SNEGSKA (reference sequence). CDR3 region: CSASQYGKDKETQYF. The CDR3 DNA follows: TGCAGTGCTAGCCAATATGGAAAAGATAAAGAGACCCAGTACTTC.

This clonotype appeared many times. The chain joins TRBV7-6 to TRBJ1-2, with D possibly TRBD1 on 5 matching bases. The germline CDR1 and CDR2 sequences are SGHVS and FNYEAQ. V lost 3 bases, J lost 6 bases, and 17 bases lay in between. The CDR3 is made up of 15 amino acids. The CDR3, as DNA: TGTGCCAGCAGCTTCCCCGACCCAGGGTCGGATGGCTACACCTTC. Translating it yields CASSFPDPGSDGYTF.

This clonotype was seen ten or more times. The chain carries TRBV6-1 and TRBJ2-5; weak D call: TRBD1 (6 bases). CDR3 length: 15 residues. V dropped 6 bases and J dropped 4 bases, with 18 bases sitting between them. Germline V gives CDR1 MNHNS, CDR2 SASEGT. CDR3: CASSRTGSVGETQYF. The CDR3 DNA reads as TGTGCCAGCAGCCGTACAGGGTCCGTAGGAGAGACCCAGTACTTC.

This clonotype was picked up many times. The chain links TRBV3-1 to TRBJ2-5; 8 nucleotides match TRBD2. Per the germline V gene, CDR1 is LGHDT and CDR2 is YNNKEL (reference sequence). The J segment lost 4 bases and the V segment lost 1 base, leaving 11 bases of the junction unmatched. The length of the CDR3 is 17 residues. As DNA, the CDR3 is TGTGCCAGCAGCCAAGGGTACGGGTATACTAGCGGAGAGACCCAGTACTTC. This translates into CASSQGYGYTSGETQYF.

V gene TRBV7-2 combines with J gene TRBJ2-3; a possible D gene is TRBD2 (6 bases). The V and J ends lost 6 bases and 4 bases respectively, with 14 bases between them. The CDR3 spans 14 residues. Germline V gene lookup returns CDR1 SGHTA and CDR2 FQGNSA. For the CDR3, the DNA is TGTGCCAGCAGACAGGCACTAGCACCAGATACGCAGTATTTT. Translation gives CASRQALAPDTQYF.

The sample holds many counts of this clonotype. The gene calls are TRBV4-2 and TRBJ1-5; weak D call: TRBD1 (5 bases). The CDR3 totals 16 residues. Germline loops: CDR1 LGHNA, CDR2 YNFKEQ. Trimming cost V 0 bases and J 2 bases, with 11 bases left between them. The CDR3 protein is CASSQEFGRGNQPQHF. The CDR3 DNA follows: TGTGCCAGCAGCCAAGAATTCGGCAGGGGCAATCAGCCCCAGCATTTT.